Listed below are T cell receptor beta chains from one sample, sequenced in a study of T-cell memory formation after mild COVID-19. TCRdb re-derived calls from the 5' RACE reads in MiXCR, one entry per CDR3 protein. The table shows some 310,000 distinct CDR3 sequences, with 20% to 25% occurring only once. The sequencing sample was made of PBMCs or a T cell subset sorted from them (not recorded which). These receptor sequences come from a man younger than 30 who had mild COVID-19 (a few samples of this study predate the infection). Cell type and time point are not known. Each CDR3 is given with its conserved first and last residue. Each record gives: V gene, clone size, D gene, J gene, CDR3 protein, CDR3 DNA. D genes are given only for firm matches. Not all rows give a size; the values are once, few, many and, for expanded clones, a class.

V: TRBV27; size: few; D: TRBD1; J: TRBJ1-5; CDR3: CASRTGGNQPQHF; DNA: TGTGCCAGCAGGACAGGGGGCAATCAGCCCCAGCATTTT
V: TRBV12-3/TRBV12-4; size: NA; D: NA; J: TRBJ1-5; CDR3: CASSLDTGNQPQHF; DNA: TGTGCCAGCAGTTTAGATACAGGGAATCAGCCCCAGCATTTT
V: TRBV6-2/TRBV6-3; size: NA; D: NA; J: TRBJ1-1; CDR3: CASSYLGAAEAFF; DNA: TGTGCCAGCAGTTACTTAGGGGCCGCTGAAGCTTTCTTT
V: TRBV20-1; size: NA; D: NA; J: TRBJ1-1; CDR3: CSAPPKGRGTEAFF; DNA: TGCAGTGCTCCCCCCAAGGGTAGGGGGACTGAAGCTTTCTTT
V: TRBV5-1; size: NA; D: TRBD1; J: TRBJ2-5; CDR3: CASRRQGLWGETQYF; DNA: TGCGCCAGCCGGAGACAGGGCTTGTGGGGAGAGACCCAGTACTTC
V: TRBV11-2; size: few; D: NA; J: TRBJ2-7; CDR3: CASSLVGGFPPEQYF; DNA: TGTGCCAGCAGCCTAGTCGGGGGATTCCCTCCCGAGCAGTACTTC
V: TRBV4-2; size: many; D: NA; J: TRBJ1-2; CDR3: CASSQGSLGYGYTF; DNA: TGTGCCAGCAGCCAGGGCTCTTTAGGGTATGGCTACACCTTC
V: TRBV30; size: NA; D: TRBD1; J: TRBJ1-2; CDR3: CAWSRRGRYYGYTF; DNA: TGTGCCTGGTCCCGAAGGGGGCGGTACTATGGCTACACCTTC
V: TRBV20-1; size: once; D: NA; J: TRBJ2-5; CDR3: CSARTVQETQYF; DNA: TGCAGTGCCAGGACGGTACAAGAGACCCAGTACTTC
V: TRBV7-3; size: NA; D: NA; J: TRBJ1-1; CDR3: CASSLWGGRSEAFF; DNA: TGTGCCAGCAGCTTATGGGGGGGTCGGTCTGAAGCTTTCTTT
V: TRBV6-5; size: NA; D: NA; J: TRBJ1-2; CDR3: CASSPRGGTHGYTF; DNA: TGTGCCAGCAGTCCCCGGGGAGGGACCCATGGCTACACCTTC
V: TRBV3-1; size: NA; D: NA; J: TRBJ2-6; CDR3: CASSFQGTGANVLTF; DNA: TGTGCCAGCAGCTTCCAGGGTACTGGGGCCAACGTCCTGACTTTC
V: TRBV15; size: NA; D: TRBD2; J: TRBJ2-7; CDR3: CATSREASGGGEQYF; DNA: TGTGCCACCAGCAGAGAGGCTAGCGGGGGCGGCGAGCAGTACTTC
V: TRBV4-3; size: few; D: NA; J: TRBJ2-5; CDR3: CASSQGWLQETQYF; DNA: TGCGCCAGCAGCCAAGGATGGTTACAGGAGACCCAGTACTTC